Included here is one T cell receptor (beta chain) sequence, with context. This sample was included in a study of blood T cell repertoires in COVID-19. On the study more broadly: Whether acute or convalescent, the COVID-19 samples came from the United States, Italy and Spain. Sources were T cells, B-cell-depleted T cells, or PBMCs; the material itself was cDNA or gDNA.

The CDR3 is 17 amino acids. V shed 5 bases and J shed 0 bases, with 19 bases lying between them. Germline loops: CDR1 SGHVS, CDR2 FQNEAQ. How the authors handled the data: Reference gene primer amplification yielded estimated nucleated cell counts. Profiled with immunoSEQ multiplex PCR; TCRdb holds only in-frame clones, not every one. That table furnishes V, J and clone size, whereas the DNA furnished D and trimming. The data show under 95,000 clones, about nine tenths seen once. This rearrangement joins TRBV7-8 to TRBJ1-1; the D gene is possibly TRBD1 (5 bases). Sequencing input: peripheral blood. The receptor's source is a middle-aged man with COVID-19, enrolled during active disease. The CDR3 is CASSPSYGHPMNTEAFF. The CDR3 nucleotides read TGTGCCAGCAGCCCTTCATACGGACACCCTATGAACACTGAAGCTTTCTTT. Combining the CDR3 with reference TRBV7-8 and TRBJ1-1 gives the whole variable domain GAGVSQSPRYKVAKRGQDVALRCDPISGHVSLFWYQQALGQGPEFLTYFQNEAQLDKSGLPSDRFFAERPEGSVSTLKIQRTQQEDSAVYLCASSPSYGHPMNTEAFFGQGTRLTVV.